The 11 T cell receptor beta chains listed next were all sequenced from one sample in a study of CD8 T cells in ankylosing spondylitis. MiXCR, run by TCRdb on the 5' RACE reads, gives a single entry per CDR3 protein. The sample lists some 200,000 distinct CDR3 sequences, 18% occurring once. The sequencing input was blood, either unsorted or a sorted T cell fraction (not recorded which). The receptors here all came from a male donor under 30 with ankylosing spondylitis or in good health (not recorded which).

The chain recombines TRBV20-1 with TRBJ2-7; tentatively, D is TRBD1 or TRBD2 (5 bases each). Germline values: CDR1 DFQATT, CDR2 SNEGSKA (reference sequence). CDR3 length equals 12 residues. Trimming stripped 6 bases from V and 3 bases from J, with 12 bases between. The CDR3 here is CSAKRDVYEQYF. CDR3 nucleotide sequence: TGCAGTGCCAAACGGGACGTCTACGAGCAGTACTTC.

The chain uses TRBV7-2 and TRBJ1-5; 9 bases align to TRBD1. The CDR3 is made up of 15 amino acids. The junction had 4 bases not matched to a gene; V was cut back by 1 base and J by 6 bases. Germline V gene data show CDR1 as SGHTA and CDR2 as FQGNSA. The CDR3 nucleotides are TGTGCCAGCAGCTTAGAACAGGGGGCTGTTCAGCCCCAGCATTTT. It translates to CASSLEQGAVQPQHF. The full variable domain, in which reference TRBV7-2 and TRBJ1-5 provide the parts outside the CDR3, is GAGVSQSPSNKVTEKGKDVELRCDPISGHTALYWYRQSLGQGLEFLIYFQGNSAPDKSGLPSDRFSAERTGGSVSTLTIQRTQQEDSAVYLCASSLEQGAVQPQHFGDGTRLSIL.

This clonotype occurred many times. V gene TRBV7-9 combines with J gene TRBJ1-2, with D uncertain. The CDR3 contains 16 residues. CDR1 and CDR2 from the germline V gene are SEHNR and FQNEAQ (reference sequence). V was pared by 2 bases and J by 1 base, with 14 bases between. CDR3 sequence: CASSLLAGGFNYGYTF. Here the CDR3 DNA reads TGTGCCAGCAGCTTATTGGCAGGAGGATTTAACTATGGCTACACCTTC.

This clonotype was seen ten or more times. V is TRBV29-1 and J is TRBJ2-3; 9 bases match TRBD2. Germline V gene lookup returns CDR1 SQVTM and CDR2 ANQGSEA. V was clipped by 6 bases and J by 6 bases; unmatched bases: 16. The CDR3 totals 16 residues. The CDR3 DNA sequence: TGCAGCGTCGGCCGTGGCGGGAGGGGGCAGGGTGATACGCAGTATTTT. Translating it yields CSVGRGGRGQGDTQYF.

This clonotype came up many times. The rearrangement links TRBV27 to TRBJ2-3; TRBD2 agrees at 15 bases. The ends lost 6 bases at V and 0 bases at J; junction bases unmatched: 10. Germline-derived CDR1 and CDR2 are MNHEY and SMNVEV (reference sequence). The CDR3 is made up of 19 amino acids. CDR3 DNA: TGTGCCAGCAGCCGAAACCCGGGACTAGCGGGGGGTAGCACAGATACGCAGTATTTT. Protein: CASSRNPGLAGGSTDTQYF.

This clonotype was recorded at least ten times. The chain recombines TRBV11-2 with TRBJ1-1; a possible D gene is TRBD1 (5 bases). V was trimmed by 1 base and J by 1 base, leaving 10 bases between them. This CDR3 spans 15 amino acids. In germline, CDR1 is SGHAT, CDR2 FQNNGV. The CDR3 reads CASSLGTTGNTEAFF. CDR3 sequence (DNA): TGTGCCAGCAGCTTAGGTACAACAGGGAACACTGAAGCTTTCTTT. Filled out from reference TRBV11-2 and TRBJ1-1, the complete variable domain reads EAGVAQSPRYKIIEKRQSVAFWCNPISGHATLYWYQQILGQGPKLLIQFQNNGVVDDSQLPKDRFSAERLKGVDSTLKIQPAKLEDSAVYLCASSLGTTGNTEAFFGQGTRLTVV.

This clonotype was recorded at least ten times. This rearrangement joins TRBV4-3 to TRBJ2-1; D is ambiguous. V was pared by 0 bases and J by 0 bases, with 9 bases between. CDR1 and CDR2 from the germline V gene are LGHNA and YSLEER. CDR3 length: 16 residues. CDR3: CASSQDWRSSYNEQFF. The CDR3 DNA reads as TGCGCCAGCAGCCAAGATTGGAGAAGCTCCTACAATGAGCAGTTCTTC.

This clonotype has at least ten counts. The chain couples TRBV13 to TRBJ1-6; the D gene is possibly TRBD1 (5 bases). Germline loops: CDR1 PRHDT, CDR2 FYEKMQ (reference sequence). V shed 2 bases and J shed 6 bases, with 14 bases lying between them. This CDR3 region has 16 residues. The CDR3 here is CASSLQAGLGNSPLHF. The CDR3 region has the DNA TGTGCCAGCAGCTTACAGGCGGGACTGGGTAATTCACCCCTCCACTTT.

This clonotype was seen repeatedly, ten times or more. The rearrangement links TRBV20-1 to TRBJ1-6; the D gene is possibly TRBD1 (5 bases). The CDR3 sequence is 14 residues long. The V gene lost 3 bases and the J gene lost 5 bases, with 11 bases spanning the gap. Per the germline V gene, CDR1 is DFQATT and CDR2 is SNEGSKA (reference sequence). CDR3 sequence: CSARGQVNNSPLHF. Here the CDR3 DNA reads TGCAGTGCTAGGGGGCAGGTGAATAATTCACCCCTCCACTTT.

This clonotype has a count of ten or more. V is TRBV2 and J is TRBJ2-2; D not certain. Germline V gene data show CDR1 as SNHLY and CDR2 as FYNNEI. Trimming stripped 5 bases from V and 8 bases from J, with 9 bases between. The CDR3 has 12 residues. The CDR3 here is CASSSQVGELFF. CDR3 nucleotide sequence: TGTGCCAGCAGTTCCCAAGTGGGGGAGCTGTTTTTT.

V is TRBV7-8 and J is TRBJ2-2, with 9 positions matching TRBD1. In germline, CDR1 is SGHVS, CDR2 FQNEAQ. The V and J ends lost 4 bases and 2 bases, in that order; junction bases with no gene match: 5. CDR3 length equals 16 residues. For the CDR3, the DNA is TGTGCCAGCAGCTCCATGACAGGGGGAAACACCGGGGAGCTGTTTTTT. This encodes CASSSMTGGNTGELFF. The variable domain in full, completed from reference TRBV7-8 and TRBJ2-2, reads GAGVSQSPRYKVAKRGQDVALRCDPISGHVSLFWYQQALGQGPEFLTYFQNEAQLDKSGLPSDRFFAERPEGSVSTLKIQRTQQEDSAVYLCASSSMTGGNTGELFFGEGSRLTVL.